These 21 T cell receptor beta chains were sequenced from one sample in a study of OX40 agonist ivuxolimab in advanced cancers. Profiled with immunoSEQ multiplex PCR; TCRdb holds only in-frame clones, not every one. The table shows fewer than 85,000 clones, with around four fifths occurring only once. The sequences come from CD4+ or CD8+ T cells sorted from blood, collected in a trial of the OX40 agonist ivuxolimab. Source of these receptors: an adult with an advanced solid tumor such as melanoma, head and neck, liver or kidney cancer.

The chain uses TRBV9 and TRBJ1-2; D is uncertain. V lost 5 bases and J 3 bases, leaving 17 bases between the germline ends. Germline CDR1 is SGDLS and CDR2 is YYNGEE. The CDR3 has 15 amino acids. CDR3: CASSANGEADYGYTF. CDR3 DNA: TGTGCCAGCAGTGCTAATGGGGAGGCGGACTATGGCTACACCTTC.

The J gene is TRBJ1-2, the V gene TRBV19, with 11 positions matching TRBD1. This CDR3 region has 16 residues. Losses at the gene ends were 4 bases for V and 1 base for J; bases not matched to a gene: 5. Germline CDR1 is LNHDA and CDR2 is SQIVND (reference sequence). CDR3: CASSNRTGGYNYGYTF. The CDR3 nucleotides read TGTGCCAGTAGTAACCGGACAGGGGGCTATAACTATGGCTACACCTTC.

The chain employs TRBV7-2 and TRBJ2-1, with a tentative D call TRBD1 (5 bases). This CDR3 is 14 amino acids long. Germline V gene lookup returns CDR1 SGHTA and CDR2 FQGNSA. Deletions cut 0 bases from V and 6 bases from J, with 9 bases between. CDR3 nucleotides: TGTGCCAGCAGCTTAGCGGGGCCACTCAATGAGCAGTTCTTC. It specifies CASSLAGPLNEQFF.

The CDR3 loop is CASIQGQRRVEKLFF. CDR3 nucleotide sequence: TGTGCCAGCATTCAGGGACAGCGACGAGTCGAAAAACTGTTTTTT. The chain uses TRBV2 and TRBJ1-4; 7 positions match TRBD1. The CDR3 extends over 15 amino acids. Germline V lookup: CDR1 SNHLY, CDR2 FYNNEI. V was clipped by 7 bases and J by 8 bases; unmatched bases: 13.

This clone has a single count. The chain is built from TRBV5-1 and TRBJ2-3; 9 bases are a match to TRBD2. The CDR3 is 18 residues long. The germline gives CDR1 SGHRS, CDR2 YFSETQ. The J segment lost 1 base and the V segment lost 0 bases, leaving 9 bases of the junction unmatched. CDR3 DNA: TGCGCCAGCAGCTTGGCGTTTAGCGGGGGCTTCCGCACAGATACGCAGTATTTT. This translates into CASSLAFSGGFRTDTQYF.

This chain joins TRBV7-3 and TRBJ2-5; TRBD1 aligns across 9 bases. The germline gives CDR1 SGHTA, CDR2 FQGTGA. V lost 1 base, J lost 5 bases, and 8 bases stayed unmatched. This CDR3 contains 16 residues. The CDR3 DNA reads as TGTGCCAGCAGCTTAAGGGGTCCCGGGACAGGGGAGACCCAGTACTTC. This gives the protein CASSLRGPGTGETQYF.

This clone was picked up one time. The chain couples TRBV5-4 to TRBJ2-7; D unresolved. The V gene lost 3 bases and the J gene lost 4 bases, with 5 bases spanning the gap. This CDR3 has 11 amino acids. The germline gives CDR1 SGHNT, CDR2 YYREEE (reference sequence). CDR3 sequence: CASSSAYEQYF. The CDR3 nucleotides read TGTGCCAGCAGCTCGGCTTACGAGCAGTACTTC.

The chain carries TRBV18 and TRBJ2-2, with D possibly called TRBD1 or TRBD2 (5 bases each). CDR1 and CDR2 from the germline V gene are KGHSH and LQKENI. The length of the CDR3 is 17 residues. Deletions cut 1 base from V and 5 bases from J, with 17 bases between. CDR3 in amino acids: CASSPRDASRNTGELFF. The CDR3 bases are TGTGCCAGCTCACCACGGGACGCCTCTCGAAATACCGGGGAGCTGTTTTTT.

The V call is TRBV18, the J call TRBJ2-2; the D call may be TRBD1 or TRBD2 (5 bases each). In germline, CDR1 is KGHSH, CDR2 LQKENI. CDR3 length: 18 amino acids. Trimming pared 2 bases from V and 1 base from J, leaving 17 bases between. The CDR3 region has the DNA TGTGCCAGCTCACCATTGCCGAGGGGCGCGGGGAACACCGGGGAGCTGTTTTTT. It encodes CASSPLPRGAGNTGELFF.

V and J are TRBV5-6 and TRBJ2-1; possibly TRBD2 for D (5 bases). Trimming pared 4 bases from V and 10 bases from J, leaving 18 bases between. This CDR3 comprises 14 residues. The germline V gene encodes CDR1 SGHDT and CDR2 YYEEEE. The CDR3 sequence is CASSPSTSGGEQFF. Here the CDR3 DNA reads TGTGCCAGCAGCCCATCAACTAGTGGCGGCGAGCAGTTCTTC.

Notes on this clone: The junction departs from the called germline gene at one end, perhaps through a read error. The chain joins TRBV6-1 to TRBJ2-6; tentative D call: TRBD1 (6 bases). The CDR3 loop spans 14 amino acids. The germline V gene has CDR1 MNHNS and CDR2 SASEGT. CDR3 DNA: TGTGCCAGCAAGGAGGACCTAGGGGGCAACGTCCTGACTTTC. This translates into CASKEDLGGNVLTF.

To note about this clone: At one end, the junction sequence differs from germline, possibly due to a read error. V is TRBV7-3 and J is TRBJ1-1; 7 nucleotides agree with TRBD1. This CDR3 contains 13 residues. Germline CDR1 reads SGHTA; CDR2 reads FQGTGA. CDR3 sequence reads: CASSVTGETEAFF. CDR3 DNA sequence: TGTGCCAGCAGCGTAACAGGGGAGACTGAAGCTTTCTTT.

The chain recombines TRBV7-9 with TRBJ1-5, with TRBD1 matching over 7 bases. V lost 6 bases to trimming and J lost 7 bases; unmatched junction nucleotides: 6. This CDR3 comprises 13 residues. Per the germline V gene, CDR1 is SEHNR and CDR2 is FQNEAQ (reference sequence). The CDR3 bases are TGTGCCAGCAGTGATACAGGGGAACAGCCCCAGCATTTT. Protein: CASSDTGEQPQHF. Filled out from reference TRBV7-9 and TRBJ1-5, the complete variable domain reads DTGVSQNPRHKITKRGQNVTFRCDPISEHNRLYWYRQTLGQGPEFLTYFQNEAQLEKSRLLSDRFSAERPKGSFSTLEIQRTEQGDSAMYLCASSDTGEQPQHFGDGTRLSIL.

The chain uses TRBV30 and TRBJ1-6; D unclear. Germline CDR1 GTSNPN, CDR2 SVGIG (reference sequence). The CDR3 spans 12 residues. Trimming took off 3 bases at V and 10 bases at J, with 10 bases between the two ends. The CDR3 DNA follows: TGTGCCTGGAGCCTAGTGGGGTCACCCCTCCACTTT. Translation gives CAWSLVGSPLHF. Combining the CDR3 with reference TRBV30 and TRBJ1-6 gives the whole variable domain SQTIHQWPATLVQPVGSPLSLECTVEGTSNPNLYWYRQAAGRGLQLLFYSVGIGQISSEVPQNLSASRPQDRQFILSSKKLLLSDSGFYLCAWSLVGSPLHFGNGTRLTVT.

The CDR3 DNA follows: TGTGCCAGCAGCTTAGCCAGGGCTGGGGCCAACGTCCTGACTTTC. Encoded protein: CASSLARAGANVLTF. This chain joins TRBV7-2 and TRBJ2-6; D might be TRBD1 (5 bases). Germline assignment: CDR1 SGHTA and CDR2 FQGNSA. The CDR3 runs 15 residues. Trimming took 0 bases from V and 2 from J, leaving 5 bases between them.

The DNA for the CDR3 is TGTGCCAGCAGCCAGATTCCGGGACAGGGCTACAATGAGCAGTTCTTC. Its protein product is CASSQIPGQGYNEQFF. The chain joins TRBV7-3 to TRBJ2-1; 9 bases line up with TRBD1. CDR3 length: 16 amino acids. Germline trimming cut 5 bases from V and 3 bases from J; bases unmatched to any gene: 8. Germline V gives CDR1 SGHTA, CDR2 FQGTGA.

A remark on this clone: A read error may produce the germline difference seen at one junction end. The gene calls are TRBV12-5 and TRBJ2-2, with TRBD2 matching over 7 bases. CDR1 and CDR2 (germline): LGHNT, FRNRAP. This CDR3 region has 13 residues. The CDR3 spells CASGHYSGVEVFF. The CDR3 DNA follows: TGTGCTAGTGGCCACTACAGCGGGGTGGAGGTGTTTTTT.

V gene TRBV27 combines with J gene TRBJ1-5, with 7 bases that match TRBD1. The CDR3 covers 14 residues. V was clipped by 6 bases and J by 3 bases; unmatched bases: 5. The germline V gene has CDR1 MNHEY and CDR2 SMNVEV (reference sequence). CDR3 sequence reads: CASSHTGVNQPQHF. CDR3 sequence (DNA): TGTGCCAGCAGCCATACAGGGGTCAATCAGCCCCAGCATTTT.

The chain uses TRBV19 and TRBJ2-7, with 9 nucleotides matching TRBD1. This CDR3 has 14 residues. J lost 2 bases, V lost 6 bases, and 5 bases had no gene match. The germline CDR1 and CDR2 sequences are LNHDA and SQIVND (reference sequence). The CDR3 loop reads CASRRQGGAYEQYF. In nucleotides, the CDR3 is TGTGCCAGTAGGCGACAGGGGGGGGCCTACGAGCAGTACTTC.

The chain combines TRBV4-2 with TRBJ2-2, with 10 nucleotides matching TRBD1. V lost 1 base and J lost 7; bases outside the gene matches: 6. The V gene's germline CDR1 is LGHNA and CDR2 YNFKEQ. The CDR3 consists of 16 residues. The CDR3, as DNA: TGTGCCAGCAGCCAAGGCGGGACAGGGGCGGTCGGGGAGCTGTTTTTT. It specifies CASSQGGTGAVGELFF.

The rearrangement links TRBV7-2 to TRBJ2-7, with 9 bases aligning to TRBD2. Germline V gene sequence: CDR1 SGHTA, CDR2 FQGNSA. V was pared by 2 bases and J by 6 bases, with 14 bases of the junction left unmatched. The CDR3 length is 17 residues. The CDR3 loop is CASSLRPPESGGTEQYF. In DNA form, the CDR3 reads TGTGCCAGCAGCTTACGCCCTCCTGAGAGCGGGGGGACCGAGCAGTACTTC.